The 12 T cell receptor beta chains below come from one sample, sequenced in a study of T cell repertoires in cytomegalovirus infection. Their specific antigens are unknown. One entry per CDR3 protein, called by TCRdb with MiXCR from the reads. Of 450,000 to 650,000 distinct CDR3 sequences in the sample, under 45% are singletons; the top ten hold 48%. The specimen comprised cultured PBMCs, sampled from culture after CMV antigen stimulation. Source of these receptors: a human donor in good health (CMV status not recorded). Some clones in this sample may be carry-over from other donors' samples.

This clonotype was counted a few times. J is TRBJ2-1 and V is TRBV6-5; no firm D call. Germline V gene sequence: CDR1 MNHEY, CDR2 SVGAGI. V was cut by 5 bases and J by 8 bases, with 10 bases left in between. The CDR3 runs 12 residues. The CDR3 DNA follows: TGTGCCAGCAGTCGGAACTGGGATGAGCAGTTCTTC. Protein product: CASSRNWDEQFF.

This clonotype came up a few times. V gene TRBV7-8 combines with J gene TRBJ2-3, with D uncertain. With 5 bases removed from V and 3 bases from J, the gap between germline ends came to 12 bases. CDR1 SGHVS and CDR2 FQNEAQ come from the germline V gene. This CDR3 comprises 14 residues. CDR3 sequence reads: CASSATAQTDTQYF. The CDR3 region has the DNA TGTGCCAGCAGCGCGACTGCTCAAACAGATACGCAGTATTTT.

This clonotype was seen a few times. The chain is built from TRBV7-8 and TRBJ2-4, with D tentatively TRBD2 (5 bases). Germline V gene data show CDR1 as SGHVS and CDR2 as FQNEAQ. The CDR3 spans 13 residues. The V and J ends lost 3 bases and 9 bases respectively, with 12 bases between them. The CDR3 sequence is CASSFRGQSIQYF. For the CDR3, the DNA is TGTGCCAGCAGCTTCCGCGGGCAAAGCATTCAGTACTTC.

CDR3 amino acids: CASSYQPGAQETQYF. In nucleotides, the CDR3 is TGTGCCAGCAGTTACCAACCGGGAGCTCAAGAGACCCAGTACTTC. The V call is TRBV6-5, the J call TRBJ2-5, with D possibly being TRBD2 (6 bases). V was clipped by 2 bases and J by 2 bases, with 12 bases between them. The germline gives CDR1 MNHEY, CDR2 SVGAGI. CDR3 size: 15 residues.

This clonotype has only a few counts. The chain uses TRBV5-4 and TRBJ1-3, with TRBD1 as a possible D gene (5 bases). This CDR3 contains 15 residues. Trimming stripped 0 bases from V and 6 bases from J, with 13 bases between. The germline CDR1 and CDR2 sequences are SGHNT and YYREEE (reference sequence). CDR3 sequence reads: CASSLVRVGTNTIYF. CDR3 in DNA: TGTGCCAGCAGCTTGGTCAGGGTCGGTACAAACACCATATATTTT.

The chain recombines TRBV2 with TRBJ2-1, with 11 bases matching TRBD1. The length of the CDR3 is 14 residues. The V gene's germline CDR1 is SNHLY and CDR2 FYNNEI. After removal of 8 bases from V and 4 bases from J, the junction contained 4 bases not matched to a gene. CDR3 sequence: CASDRDRGYNEQFF. The DNA for the CDR3 is TGTGCCAGCGATAGGGACAGGGGGTACAATGAGCAGTTCTTC.

J is TRBJ2-7 and V is TRBV6-6; 7 bases align to TRBD2. With 5 bases clipped from V and 0 bases from J, the junction kept 7 bases outside the gene matches. This CDR3 is 15 amino acids long. The germline gives CDR1 MNHNY, CDR2 SVGAGI (reference sequence). CDR3 sequence (DNA): TGTGCCAGCAGTCGACGGTGGGAGGGCTCCTACGAGCAGTACTTC. This codes for CASSRRWEGSYEQYF.

The rearrangement joins TRBV29-1 to TRBJ2-5; 7 bases fit TRBD1. The CDR3 totals 14 residues. With 6 bases clipped from V and 3 bases from J, the junction kept 10 bases outside the gene matches. Germline-derived CDR1 and CDR2 are SQVTM and ANQGSEA. CDR3 nucleotides: TGCAGCGTAACCTGGCTCAGGGGGAAAGAGACCCAGTACTTC. Residues: CSVTWLRGKETQYF.

V and J are TRBV7-6 and TRBJ2-2; D is ambiguous. Trimming shortened V by 5 bases and J by 3 bases, and 4 bases separated the two germline ends. The germline V gene encodes CDR1 SGHVS and CDR2 FNYEAQ. The CDR3 consists of 12 residues. The CDR3 bases are TGTGCCAGCAGCACTGACACCGGGGAGCTGTTTTTT. It translates to CASSTDTGELFF.

The chain recombines TRBV7-6 with TRBJ2-5, with D maybe TRBD1 (5 bases). Germline V gene sequence: CDR1 SGHVS, CDR2 FNYEAQ. This CDR3 is 14 amino acids long. The V and J ends lost 5 bases and 3 bases respectively, with 13 bases between them. CDR3 sequence: CASSPSGQKETQYF. CDR3 nucleotides: TGTGCCAGCAGCCCTTCAGGGCAGAAAGAGACCCAGTACTTC.

This clonotype was counted a single time. This CDR3 reads CAISPGGSGANVLTF. The CDR3 region has the DNA TGTGCCATCAGTCCGGGGGGGTCAGGGGCCAACGTCCTGACTTTC. This chain joins TRBV10-3 and TRBJ2-6; 8 nucleotides line up with TRBD2. The germline CDR1 and CDR2 sequences are ENHRY and SYGVKD. V trimming: 5 bases; J trimming: 4 bases; junction bases outside the gene matches: 4. The CDR3 contains 15 residues.

Worth noting for this clonotype: This may be a read error: a much more frequent sequence differs by one nucleotide. The rearrangement joins TRBV7-2 to TRBJ2-3; 7 bases fit TRBD1. J lost 4 bases, V lost 3 bases, and 10 bases had no gene match. Germline CDR1 SGHTA, CDR2 FQGNSA. The CDR3 spans 16 residues. The CDR3 region is CASSFPGQWAADTQYF. In nucleotides, the CDR3 is TGTGCCAGCAGCTTTCCGGGACAGTGGGCCGCAGATACGCAGTATTTT.